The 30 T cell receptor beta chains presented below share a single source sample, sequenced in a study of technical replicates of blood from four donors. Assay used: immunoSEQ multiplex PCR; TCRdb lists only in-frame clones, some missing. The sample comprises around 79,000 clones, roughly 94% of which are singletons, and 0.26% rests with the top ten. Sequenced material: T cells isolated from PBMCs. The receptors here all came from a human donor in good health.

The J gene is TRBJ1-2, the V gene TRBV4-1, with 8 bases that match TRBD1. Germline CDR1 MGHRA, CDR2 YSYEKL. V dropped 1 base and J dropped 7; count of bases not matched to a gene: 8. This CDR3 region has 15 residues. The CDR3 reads CASSQVDRAGLGYTF. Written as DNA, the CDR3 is TGCGCCAGCAGCCAAGTGGACAGGGCAGGTCTTGGCTACACCTTC.

CDR3 in amino acids: CASSLAPKGVPYEQYF. In DNA form, the CDR3 reads TGTGCCAGCAGCCTTGCCCCCAAGGGGGTACCCTACGAGCAGTACTTC. This chain joins TRBV7-3 and TRBJ2-7; D is possibly TRBD1 (6 bases). V lost 5 bases, J lost 2 bases, and 19 bases lay in between. CDR3 size: 16 residues. From germline, CDR1 is SGHTA and CDR2 FQGTGA. Together with reference TRBV7-3 and TRBJ2-7, the CDR3 gives the full variable domain: GAGVSQTPSNKVTEKGKYVELRCDPISGHTALYWYRQSLGQGPEFLIYFQGTGAADDSGLPNDRFFAVRPEGSVSTLKIQRTERGDSAVYLCASSLAPKGVPYEQYFGPGTRLTVT.

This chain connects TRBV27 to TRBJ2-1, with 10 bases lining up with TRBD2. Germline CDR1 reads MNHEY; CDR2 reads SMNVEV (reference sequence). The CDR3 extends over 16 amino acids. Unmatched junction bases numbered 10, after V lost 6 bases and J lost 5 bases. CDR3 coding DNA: TGTGCCAGCAGAAAGACGGGACTAGCGCCTAACAATGAGCAGTTCTTC. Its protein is CASRKTGLAPNNEQFF.

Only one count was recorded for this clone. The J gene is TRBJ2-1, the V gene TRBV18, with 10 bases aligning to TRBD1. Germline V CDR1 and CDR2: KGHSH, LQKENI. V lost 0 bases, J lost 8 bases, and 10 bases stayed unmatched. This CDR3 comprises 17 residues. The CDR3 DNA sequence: TGTGCCAGCTCACCACCGACAGGGGGCCAGAACGGCGATGAGCAGTTCTTC. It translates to CASSPPTGGQNGDEQFF.

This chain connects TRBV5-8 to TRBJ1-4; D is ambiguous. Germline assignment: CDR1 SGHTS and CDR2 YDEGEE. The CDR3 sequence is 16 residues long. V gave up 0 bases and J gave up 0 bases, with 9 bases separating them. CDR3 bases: TGTGCCAGCAGCTTGGGGTGGACTGCAACTAATGAAAAACTGTTTTTT. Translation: CASSLGWTATNEKLFF. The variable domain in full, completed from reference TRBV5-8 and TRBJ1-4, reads EAGVTQSPTHLIKTRGQQATLRCSPISGHTSVYWYQQALGLGLQFLLWYDEGEERNRGNFPPRFSGRQFPNYSSELNVNALELEDSALYLCASSLGWTATNEKLFFGSGTQLSVL.

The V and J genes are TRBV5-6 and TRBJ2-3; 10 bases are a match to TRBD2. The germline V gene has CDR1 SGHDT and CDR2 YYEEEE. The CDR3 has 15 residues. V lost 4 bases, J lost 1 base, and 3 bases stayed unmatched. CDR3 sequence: CASSDGTSGTDTQYF. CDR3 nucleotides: TGTGCCAGCAGCGACGGGACTAGCGGCACAGATACGCAGTATTTT.

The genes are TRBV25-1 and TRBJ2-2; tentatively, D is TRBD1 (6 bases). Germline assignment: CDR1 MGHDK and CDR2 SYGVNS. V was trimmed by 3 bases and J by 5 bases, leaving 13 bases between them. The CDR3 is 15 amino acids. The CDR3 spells CASSDLGAMTGELFF. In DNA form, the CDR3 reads TGTGCCAGCAGTGATTTGGGGGCCATGACCGGGGAGCTGTTTTTT.

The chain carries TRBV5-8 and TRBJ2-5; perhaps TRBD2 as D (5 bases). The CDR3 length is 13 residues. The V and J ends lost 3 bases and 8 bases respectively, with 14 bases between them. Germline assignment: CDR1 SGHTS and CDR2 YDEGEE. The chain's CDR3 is CASSSPLAETQYF. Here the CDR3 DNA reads TGTGCCAGCAGCTCCCCCCTAGCTGAAACCCAGTACTTC.

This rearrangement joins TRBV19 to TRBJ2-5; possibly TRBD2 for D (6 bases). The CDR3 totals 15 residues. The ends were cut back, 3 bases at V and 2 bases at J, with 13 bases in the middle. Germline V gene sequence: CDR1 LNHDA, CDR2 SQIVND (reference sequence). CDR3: CASSIRLGRQETQYF. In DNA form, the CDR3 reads TGTGCCAGTAGTATCAGACTAGGTCGGCAAGAGACCCAGTACTTC.

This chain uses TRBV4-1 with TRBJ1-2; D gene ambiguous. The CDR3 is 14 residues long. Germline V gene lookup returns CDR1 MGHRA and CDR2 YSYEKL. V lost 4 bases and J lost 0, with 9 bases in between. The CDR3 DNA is TGCGCCAGCAGCCCCGAGAGGGCTAACTATGGCTACACCTTC. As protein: CASSPERANYGYTF.

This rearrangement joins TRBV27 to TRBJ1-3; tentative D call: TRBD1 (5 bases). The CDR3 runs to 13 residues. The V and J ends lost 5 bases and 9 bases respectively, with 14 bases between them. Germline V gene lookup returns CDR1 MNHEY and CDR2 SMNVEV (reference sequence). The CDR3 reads CASSRGEGTTIYF. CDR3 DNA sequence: TGTGCCAGCAGTCGGGGGGAGGGCACCACCATATATTTT.

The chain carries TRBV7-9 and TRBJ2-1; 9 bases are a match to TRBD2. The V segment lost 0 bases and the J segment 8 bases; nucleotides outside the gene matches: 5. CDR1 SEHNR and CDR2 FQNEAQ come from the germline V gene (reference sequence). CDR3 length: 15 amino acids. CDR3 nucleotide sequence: TGTGCCAGCAGCTTAGCATCTGGCGGGAGGGATGAGCAGTTCTTC. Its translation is CASSLASGGRDEQFF.

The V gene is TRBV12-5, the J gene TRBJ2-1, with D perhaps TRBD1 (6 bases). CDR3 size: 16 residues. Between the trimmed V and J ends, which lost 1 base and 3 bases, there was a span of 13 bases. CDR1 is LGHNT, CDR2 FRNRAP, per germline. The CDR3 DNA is TGTGCTAGTGGTTTGGCCATTAGGGGGTACTACAATGAGCAGTTCTTC. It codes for CASGLAIRGYYNEQFF.

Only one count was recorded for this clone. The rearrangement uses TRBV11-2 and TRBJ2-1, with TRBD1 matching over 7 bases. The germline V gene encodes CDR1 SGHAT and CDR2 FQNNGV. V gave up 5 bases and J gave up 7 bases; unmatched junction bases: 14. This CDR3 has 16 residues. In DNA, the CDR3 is TGTGCCAGCAGCACCCCAAGGGGGCCAAGCCTTAATGAGCAGTTCTTC. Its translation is CASSTPRGPSLNEQFF.

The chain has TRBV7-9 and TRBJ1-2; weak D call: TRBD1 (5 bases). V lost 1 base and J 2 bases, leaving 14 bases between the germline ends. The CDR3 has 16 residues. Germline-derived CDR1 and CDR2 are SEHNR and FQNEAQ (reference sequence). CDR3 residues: CASSLGGLGLNYGYTF. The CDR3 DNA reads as TGTGCCAGCAGCTTAGGGGGATTGGGGCTAAACTATGGCTACACCTTC.

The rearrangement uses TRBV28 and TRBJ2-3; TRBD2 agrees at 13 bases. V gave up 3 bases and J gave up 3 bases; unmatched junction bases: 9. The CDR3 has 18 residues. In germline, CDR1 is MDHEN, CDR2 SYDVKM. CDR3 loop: CASSLGLAGLGLTDTQYF. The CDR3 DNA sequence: TGTGCCAGCAGTTTGGGACTAGCGGGACTAGGTTTGACAGATACGCAGTATTTT.

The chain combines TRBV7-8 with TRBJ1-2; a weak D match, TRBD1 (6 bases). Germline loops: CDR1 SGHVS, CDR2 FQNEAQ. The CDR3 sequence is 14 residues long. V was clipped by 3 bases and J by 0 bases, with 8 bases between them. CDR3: CASSFGQSNYGYTF. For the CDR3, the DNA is TGTGCCAGCAGCTTCGGACAGTCTAACTATGGCTACACCTTC.

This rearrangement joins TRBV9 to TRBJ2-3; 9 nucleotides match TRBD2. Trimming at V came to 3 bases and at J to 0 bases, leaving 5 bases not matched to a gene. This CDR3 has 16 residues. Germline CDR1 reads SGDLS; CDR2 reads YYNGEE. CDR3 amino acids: CASSAVAGASTDTQYF. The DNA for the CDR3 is TGTGCCAGCAGCGCTGTAGCGGGAGCTAGCACAGATACGCAGTATTTT.

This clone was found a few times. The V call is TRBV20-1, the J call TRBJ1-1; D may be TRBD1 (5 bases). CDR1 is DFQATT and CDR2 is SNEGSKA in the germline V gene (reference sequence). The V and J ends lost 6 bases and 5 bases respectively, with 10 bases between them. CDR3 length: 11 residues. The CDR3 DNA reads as TGCAGTGCATCTCAGGGAACTGAAGCTTTCTTT. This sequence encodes CSASQGTEAFF.

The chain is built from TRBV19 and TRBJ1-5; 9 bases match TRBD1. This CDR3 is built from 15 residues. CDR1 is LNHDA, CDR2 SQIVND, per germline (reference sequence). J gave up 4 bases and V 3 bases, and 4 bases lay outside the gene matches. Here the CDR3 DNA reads TGTGCCAGTAGTATCTCCGGACAGGGGAATCAGCCCCAGCATTTT. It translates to CASSISGQGNQPQHF.

In DNA, the CDR3 is TGCAGCGTTGGGCCGAGACAGGGTGGCCAAGAGACCCAGTACTTC. This sequence encodes CSVGPRQGGQETQYF. The rearrangement uses TRBV29-1 and TRBJ2-5; 7 bases agree with TRBD1. The germline V gene encodes CDR1 SQVTM and CDR2 ANQGSEA. CDR3 length: 15 amino acids. V lost 4 bases and J lost 1; bases outside the gene matches: 9.

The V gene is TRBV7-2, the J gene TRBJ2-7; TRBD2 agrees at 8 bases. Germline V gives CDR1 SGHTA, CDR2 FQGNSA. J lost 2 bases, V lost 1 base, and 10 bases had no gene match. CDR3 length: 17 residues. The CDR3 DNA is TGTGCCAGCAGCTTAGACTATAGCGGGATGACAACCTACGAGCAGTACTTC. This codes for CASSLDYSGMTTYEQYF.

Here the CDR3 DNA reads TGTGCCAGCTCTGGGAGGAGAAATGAAAAACTGTTTTTT. Its translation is CASSGRRNEKLFF. This rearrangement joins TRBV6-6 to TRBJ1-4; D remains unclear. The V and J ends lost 8 bases and 5 bases respectively, with 12 bases between them. Germline assignment: CDR1 MNHNY and CDR2 SVGAGI (reference sequence). The CDR3 length is 13 residues.

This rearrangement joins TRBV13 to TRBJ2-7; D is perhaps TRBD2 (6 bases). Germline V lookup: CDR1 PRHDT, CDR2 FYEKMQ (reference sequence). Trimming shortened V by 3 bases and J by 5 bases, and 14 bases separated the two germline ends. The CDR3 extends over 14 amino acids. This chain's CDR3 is CASSFHGSPDEQYF. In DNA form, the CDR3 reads TGTGCCAGCAGCTTCCACGGGAGCCCCGACGAGCAGTACTTC.

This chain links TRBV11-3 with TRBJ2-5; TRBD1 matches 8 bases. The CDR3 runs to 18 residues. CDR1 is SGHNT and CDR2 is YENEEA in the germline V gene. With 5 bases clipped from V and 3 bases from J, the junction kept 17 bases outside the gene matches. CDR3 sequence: CASSQPQGAWGPKETQYF. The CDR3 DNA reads TGTGCCAGCAGCCAGCCTCAGGGGGCGTGGGGCCCTAAAGAGACCCAGTACTTC. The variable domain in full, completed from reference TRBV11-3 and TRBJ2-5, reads EAGVVQSPRYKIIEKKQPVAFWCNPISGHNTLYWYLQNLGQGPELLIRYENEEAVDDSQLPKDRFSAERLKGVDSTLKIQPAELGDSAVYLCASSQPQGAWGPKETQYFGPGTRLLVL.

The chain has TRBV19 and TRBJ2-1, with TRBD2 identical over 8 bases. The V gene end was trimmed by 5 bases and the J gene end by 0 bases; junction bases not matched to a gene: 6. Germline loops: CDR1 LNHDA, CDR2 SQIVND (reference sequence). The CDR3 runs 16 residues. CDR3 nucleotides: TGTGCCAGTAGTGACCTTAGCGGGATCTCCTACAATGAGCAGTTCTTC. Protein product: CASSDLSGISYNEQFF.

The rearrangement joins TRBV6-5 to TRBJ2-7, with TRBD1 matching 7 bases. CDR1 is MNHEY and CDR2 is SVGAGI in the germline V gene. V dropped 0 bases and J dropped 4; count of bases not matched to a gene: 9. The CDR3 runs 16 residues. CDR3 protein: CASSYSSQGVIYEQYF. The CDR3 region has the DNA TGTGCCAGCAGTTACTCGAGTCAGGGGGTCATTTACGAGCAGTACTTC.

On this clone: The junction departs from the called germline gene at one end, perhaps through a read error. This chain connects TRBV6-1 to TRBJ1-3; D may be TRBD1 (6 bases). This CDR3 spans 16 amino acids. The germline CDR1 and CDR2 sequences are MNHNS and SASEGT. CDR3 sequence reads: CASTERGGNSGNTIYF. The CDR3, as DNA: TGTGCCAGCACTGAACGGGGGGGCAACTCTGGAAACACCATATATTTT.

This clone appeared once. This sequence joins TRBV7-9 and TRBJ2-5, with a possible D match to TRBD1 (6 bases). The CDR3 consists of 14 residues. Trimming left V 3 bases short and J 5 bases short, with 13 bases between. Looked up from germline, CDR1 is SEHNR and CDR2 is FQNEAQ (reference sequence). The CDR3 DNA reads TGTGCCAGCAGCTTTGTGGGGGCACGGGAGACCCAGTACTTC. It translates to CASSFVGARETQYF.

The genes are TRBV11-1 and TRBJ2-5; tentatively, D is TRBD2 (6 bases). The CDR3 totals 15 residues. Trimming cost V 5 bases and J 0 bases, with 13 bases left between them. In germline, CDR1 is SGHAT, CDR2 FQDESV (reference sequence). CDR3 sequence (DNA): TGTGCCAGCAGCCCAGGGAGGACCAACCAAGAGACCCAGTACTTC. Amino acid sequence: CASSPGRTNQETQYF.